A selection of T cell receptor beta chains follows, all from one sample in a study of long-term antiretroviral therapy in people with HIV. Data came from immunoSEQ multiplex PCR; TCRdb stores just in-frame clones and leaves some out. The sample lists some 5,000 clones, approximately 78% occurring once. The sequenced sample was unsorted PBMCs, obtained 1.8 years before starting antiretroviral therapy. The receptors derive from a man aged 35-49 years with HIV. Each CDR3 is given with its conserved first and last residue. The D gene is left open where the match is weak. The listing skips clone size in some rows; elsewhere it reads once, few, many or a size class.

TRBV2	TRBD1	.	TRBJ1-2	TGTGCCAGCAGTACAGGGGACAACTATGGCTACACCTTC	CASSTGDNYGYTF
TRBV28	.	.	TRBJ1-5	TGTGCCAACCGCCGGGGGGGTAGCAATCAGCCCCAGCATTTT	CANRRGGSNQPQHF
TRBV27	.	.	TRBJ1-3	TGTGCCAGCAGTTCCCGGGCCCAAGGAGCTGGAAACACCATATATTTT	CASSSRAQGAGNTIYF
TRBV27	.	.	TRBJ2-5	TGTGCCTCTCGCCGAGGGGGTGAAGAGACCCAGTACTTC	CASRRGGEETQYF
TRBV19	.	.	TRBJ1-5	TGTGCCAGTAGATATAGGGGGAATCAGCCCCAGCATTTT	CASRYRGNQPQHF
TRBV19	TRBD1	.	TRBJ2-7	TGTGCCAGTAAAGGGGGCAGCGGCTACGAGCAGTACTTC	CASKGGSGYEQYF
TRBV4-3	.	.	TRBJ2-7	TGCGCCAGCAGCCAAGCAGCTCCGGGGGAGCAGTACTTC	CASSQAAPGEQYF
TRBV7-3	TRBD2	.	TRBJ2-5	TGTGCCAGCAGCTTAATTCGGACTAGCGAAAGGGGACGTGGGGAGACCCAGTACTTC	CASSLIRTSERGRGETQYF
TRBV28	TRBD1	few	TRBJ1-3	TGTGCCAGTAGGGACAGCCGGTACACCATATATTTT	CASRDSRYTIYF
TRBV9	TRBD1	.	TRBJ2-7	TGTGCCAGCAGCGCCGACAGGGGGGGTTCGTGGGAGCAGTACTTC	CASSADRGGSWEQYF
TRBV5-1	.	once	TRBJ2-5	TGCGCCAGCAGCTTGGTGGGCCAAGAGACCCAGTACTTC	CASSLVGQETQYF
TRBV2	TRBD1	once	TRBJ1-5	TGTGCCAGCAGTCGACAGGGTCTAAGCCAGCCCCAGCATTTT	CASSRQGLSQPQHF
TRBV19	.	.	TRBJ2-5	TGTGCCAGTAGACCCGGCCTTCAGGCCCGGGAGACCCAGTACTTC	CASRPGLQARETQYF
TRBV4-3	.	.	TRBJ2-1	TGCGCCAGCAGCCTAGATTACAATGAGCAGTTCTTC	CASSLDYNEQFF
TRBV28	.	.	TRBJ1-2	TGTGCCAGTGGGGGGCGGGACCCCGGGGGCTATGGCTACACCTTC	CASGGRDPGGYGYTF
TRBV5-1	.	.	TRBJ2-5	TGCGCCAGCAGCTTGGCAGGACAGCAAGGGACCCAGTACTTC	CASSLAGQQGTQYF
TRBV5-1	TRBD1	.	TRBJ1-2	TGCGCCAGCAGCTTAGGACAGGGGGCGCATCCTAACTATGGCTACACCTTC	CASSLGQGAHPNYGYTF
TRBV7-6	TRBD2	.	TRBJ2-1	TGTGCCAGCAGCCTCGGGACTAGCGGTTACAATGAGCAGTTCTTC	CASSLGTSGYNEQFF
TRBV9	.	.	TRBJ1-3	TGTGCCAGCAGCGTAGCAGGGGCTGGAAACACCATATATTTT	CASSVAGAGNTIYF
TRBV28	.	.	TRBJ2-2	TGTGCCAGCAGGAAACAGGGTGGGGTCAACACCGGGGAGCTGTTTTTT	CASRKQGGVNTGELFF
TRBV28	TRBD2	.	TRBJ2-1	TGTGCCAGCAGTCCCTCGACTAGCGGGAGGGATGAGCAGTTCTTC	CASSPSTSGRDEQFF
TRBV19	TRBD2	few	TRBJ2-3	TGTGCCAGCACTAGCGGTCCTAGCACAGATACGCAGTATTTT	CASTSGPSTDTQYF
TRBV30	TRBD1	.	TRBJ1-1	TGTGCCTGGAGGACAGGGGCCGCTGTTTGGAACACTGAAGCTTTCTTT	CAWRTGAAVWNTEAFF
TRBV14	TRBD1	once	TRBJ2-1	TGTGCCAGCAGCCAAGACTATAACAGGGGATCTGAGCAGTTCTTC	CASSQDYNRGSEQFF
TRBV7-2	.	.	TRBJ2-2	TGTGCCAGCAGCCCCCTCCTAGGGAACACCGGGGAGCTGTTTTTT	CASSPLLGNTGELFF
TRBV10-3	.	.	TRBJ1-2	TGTGCCATCAGTGAGTCGACCGGCAGGTCGGCAGGCTACACCTTC	CAISESTGRSAGYTF
TRBV7-9	TRBD2	.	TRBJ2-3	TGTGCCAGCAGCTTAGACTTTTGGGCTAGCGGGCGCACAGATACGCAGTATTTT	CASSLDFWASGRTDTQYF
TRBV19	.	few	TRBJ1-1	TGTGCCAGTAGTATTGGAATCGCTGAAGCTTTCTTT	CASSIGIAEAFF
TRBV11-3	TRBD1	.	TRBJ2-3	TGTGCCAGCAGCTTACACAGGGGTTCTAGCACAGATACGCAGTATTTT	CASSLHRGSSTDTQYF
TRBV15	.	.	TRBJ2-3	TGTGCCACCAATCCTAAGGACAGCGTGGATACGCAGTATTTT	CATNPKDSVDTQYF
TRBV19	.	once	TRBJ2-2	TGTGCCAGTAGGAGGGACACCCAAACCGGGGAGCTGTTTTTT	CASRRDTQTGELFF
TRBV7-9	.	.	TRBJ2-7	TGTGCCAGCAGCCCTAGAACCTACGAGCAGTACTTC	CASSPRTYEQYF
TRBV27	.	.	TRBJ2-7	TGTGCCAGCAGTTTATCTAGAGGACAGCTTATCTACGAGCAGTACTTC	CASSLSRGQLIYEQYF
TRBV27	.	.	TRBJ1-1	TGTGCCAGCAGTTTAGGTTGGAACACTGAAGCTTTCTTT	CASSLGWNTEAFF
TRBV7-2	TRBD1	.	TRBJ1-1	TGTGCCAGCAGCCTTGGACAGGGGGCTGTCACTGAAGCTTTCTTT	CASSLGQGAVTEAFF
TRBV5-4	TRBD1	.	TRBJ2-7	TGTGCCAGCAGCCTGACCGACAGGGGAGGTCGCGAGCAGTACTTC	CASSLTDRGGREQYF
TRBV9	.	.	TRBJ2-3	TGTGCCAGCAGGGCCAGGGTGGGAGATACGCAGTATTTT	CASRARVGDTQYF
TRBV30	.	.	TRBJ2-2	TGTGCCTGGAGCCTGGGGGTTGGGAACACCGGGGAGCTGTTTTTT	CAWSLGVGNTGELFF
TRBV19	.	.	TRBJ2-1	TGTGCCAGTAGTAGTCAGATTTACAATGAGCAGTTCTTC	CASSSQIYNEQFF
TRBV2	.	.	TRBJ1-2	TGTGCCAGCATCCCTGATCGGGAGGATGGCTACACCTTC	CASIPDREDGYTF
TRBV5-1	TRBD2	few	TRBJ2-2	TGCGCCAGCGGGGGCCTAGCGGGATCCTCCGGGGAGCTGTTTTTT	CASGGLAGSSGELFF
TRBV19	.	.	TRBJ2-3	TGTGCCAGTAGTTTCCTCCGTAGCACAGATACGCAGTATTTT	CASSFLRSTDTQYF